Sequencing of this T cell receptor (beta chain) was carried out in a study of neurological immune-mediated disorders. Sorted libraries came from roughly 1 million CD4+ or CD8+ T cells. This clonotype appeared many times. Its antigen is unidentified. The study, taken as a whole, reports: Levels of TCR clonal expansion peaked in HTLV-1-associated myelopathy and reached their lowest in multiple sclerosis, under those of healthy controls.

The germline V gene has CDR1 SGHRS and CDR2 YFSETQ. This CDR3 spans 13 amino acids. The V gene lost 1 base and the J gene lost 8 bases, with 12 bases spanning the gap. cDNA synthesis was performed by 5'RACE with 10-nucleotide random UMIs. TCRdb processed the 5' RACE reads anew with MiXCR; each CDR3 protein has one entry. The sample includes tens of thousands of distinct CDR3 sequences, around 6.2% of them seen just once. The sequenced sample consisted of CD8+ T cells from blood. J is TRBJ1-2 and V is TRBV5-1; possible D gene TRBD1, 6 bases. The clonotype was recovered from a man aged 18 to 30 in good health. The CDR3 bases are TGCGCCAGCAGCTTGTCGAGGGGGTCCGGCTACACCTTC. It translates to CASSLSRGSGYTF.